The next 29 T cell receptor beta chains were all read from a single sample in a study of beta chain features in type 1 diabetes. Study findings and constraints: Across all four CD4+ subsets, people with type 1 diabetes showed modestly shorter TCRB CDR3s.

These receptors are not linked to any known antigen. Every bit of the isolated RNA underwent reverse transcription, so sequencing read expressed TCRB transcripts. TCRdb's table, derived via immunoSEQ multiplex PCR, lists solely in-frame clones and lacks some. This table holds 300,000 to 350,000 clones, around 8.5% found once. Sequenced sample: central memory CD4+ T cells from blood. Receptors were obtained from a man between 25 and 39 years old with type 1 diabetes.

This clone has only a few counts. The chain couples TRBV7-2 to TRBJ2-7; 11 positions agree with TRBD1. The CDR3 covers 14 residues. The V gene's germline CDR1 is SGHTA and CDR2 FQGNSA. Losses at the gene ends were 10 bases for V and 3 bases for J; bases not matched to a gene: 8. The CDR3 region is CAINPGTGGYEQYF. The CDR3 DNA is TGTGCCATCAACCCCGGGACAGGGGGCTACGAGCAGTACTTC.

V gene TRBV28 combines with J gene TRBJ2-4; 11 bases match TRBD1. After removal of 3 bases from V and 8 bases from J, the junction contained 3 bases not matched to a gene. The CDR3 consists of 14 residues. Per the germline V gene, CDR1 is MDHEN and CDR2 is SYDVKM. For the CDR3, the DNA is TGTGCCAGCAGTTTGTCGGGACAGGGGGACATTCAGTACTTC. It translates to CASSLSGQGDIQYF.

This clone was seen only a few times. The chain carries TRBV28 and TRBJ2-3, with TRBD1 matching over 8 bases. The CDR3 extends over 15 amino acids. CDR1 is MDHEN, CDR2 SYDVKM, per germline. Trimming removed 6 bases from V and 4 bases from J; junction bases left unmatched: 9. CDR3 sequence reads: CASSAADRESDTQYF. In nucleotides, the CDR3 is TGTGCCAGCAGCGCCGCGGACAGGGAATCAGATACGCAGTATTTT.

This clone was counted many times. The chain carries TRBV28 and TRBJ2-7; D is possibly TRBD1 or TRBD2 (5 bases each). From germline, CDR1 is MDHEN and CDR2 SYDVKM. Trimming removed 6 bases at V and 9 bases at J, with 21 bases between. The CDR3 is made up of 14 amino acids. The DNA for the CDR3 is TGTGCCAGCAGGCTCGGGACCTTGGGTCAGGCGCAGTACTTC. The encoded protein is CASRLGTLGQAQYF.

This clone has only a few counts. This chain links TRBV7-2 with TRBJ1-1, with D hard to call. The CDR3 sequence is 16 residues long. The V gene lost 1 base and the J gene lost 2 bases, with 14 bases spanning the gap. CDR1 is SGHTA, CDR2 FQGNSA, per germline. CDR3: CASSLEGSVFNTEAFF. The CDR3 region has the DNA TGTGCCAGCAGCTTAGAAGGGTCAGTATTCAACACTGAAGCTTTCTTT.

This clone was seen a handful of times. This chain connects TRBV18 to TRBJ2-6, with a weak D call TRBD1 (6 bases). The V gene's germline CDR1 is KGHSH and CDR2 LQKENI. The CDR3 is 15 amino acids. Deletions cut 0 bases from V and 9 bases from J, with 12 bases between. The CDR3 nucleotides are TGTGCCAGCTCACCACCTCCACAGGGTGGCAACGTCCTGACTTTC. Translation gives CASSPPPQGGNVLTF.

The V gene is TRBV7-2, the J gene TRBJ2-2; 7 nucleotides match TRBD1. Germline loops: CDR1 SGHTA, CDR2 FQGNSA. The CDR3 runs to 15 residues. The J segment lost 2 bases and the V segment lost 5 bases, leaving 5 bases of the junction unmatched. In nucleotides, the CDR3 is TGTGCCAGCAGCGATAACAGGGGAAACACCGGGGAGCTGTTTTTT. It yields the protein CASSDNRGNTGELFF.

The J gene is TRBJ2-5, the V gene TRBV29-1; the match to TRBD1 covers 9 bases. With the DNA end fitting TRBJ2-7 better, the J assignment may be wrong. In germline, CDR1 is SQVTM, CDR2 ANQGSEA. CDR3 length: 13 residues. CDR3: CSVEARQGGEQYF. The CDR3 region has the DNA TGCAGCGTTGAAGCCCGACAGGGGGGCGAGCAGTACTTC.

This sequence joins TRBV2 and TRBJ2-2; 8 bases fit TRBD2. This CDR3 has 16 amino acids. V was pared by 6 bases and J by 0 bases, with 6 bases of the junction left unmatched. Germline V gene data show CDR1 as SNHLY and CDR2 as FYNNEI. DNA of the CDR3: TGTGCCAGCAGGCTAGGACTAGCCGCGAACACCGGGGAGCTGTTTTTT. Translated, it gives CASRLGLAANTGELFF.

This clone was seen many times. This sequence joins TRBV11-2 and TRBJ2-7; TRBD1 agrees at 9 bases. This CDR3 contains 13 residues. From germline, CDR1 is SGHAT and CDR2 FQNNGV. The junction had 5 bases not matched to a gene; V was cut back by 4 bases and J by 7 bases. CDR3 DNA: TGTGCCAGCAGCTCCGGGACAGGGAATGAGCAGTACTTC. Translation: CASSSGTGNEQYF.

A few counts support this clone. The genes are TRBV7-2 and TRBJ2-5; 8 nucleotides agree with TRBD2. Germline loops: CDR1 SGHTA, CDR2 FQGNSA. V trimming: 5 bases; J trimming: 7 bases; junction bases outside the gene matches: 9. CDR3 size: 14 residues. The CDR3 DNA reads TGTGCCAGCAGCCTGCGGACTAGCAAAGGGACCCAGTACTTC. Protein product: CASSLRTSKGTQYF.

This clone occurred a few times. The V and J genes are TRBV19 and TRBJ1-4; D not resolved. Germline V gene sequence: CDR1 LNHDA, CDR2 SQIVND (reference sequence). V was clipped by 7 bases and J by 8 bases, with 11 bases between them. The CDR3 runs to 12 residues. As DNA, the CDR3 is TGTGCCAGTAATGGAGAGCGGGAAAAACTGTTTTTT. It translates to CASNGEREKLFF.

The chain has TRBV10-3 and TRBJ2-7, with a possible D match to TRBD1 (6 bases). Deletions cut 4 bases from V and 3 bases from J, with 13 bases between. Germline CDR1 reads ENHRY; CDR2 reads SYGVKD. The CDR3 is 14 residues long. The CDR3 nucleotides read TGTGCCATCAGTGGAACAGGGTACGGCTACGAGCAGTACTTC. Its translation is CAISGTGYGYEQYF.

In this sample, this clone turned up a few times. V usage is TRBV7-2 and J usage is TRBJ2-3; D call uncertain. The V end lost 3 bases, the J end lost 7 bases, and 17 bases lay between the germline ends. Germline V gives CDR1 SGHTA, CDR2 FQGNSA. The CDR3 is 15 amino acids. CDR3 nucleotides: TGTGCCAGCAGCTTCATGGGCCCTCTGGCGAATACGCAGTATTTT. Translated: CASSFMGPLANTQYF. Complete variable domain (other parts from reference TRBV7-2 and TRBJ2-3): GAGVSQSPSNKVTEKGKDVELRCDPISGHTALYWYRQSLGQGLEFLIYFQGNSAPDKSGLPSDRFSAERTGGSVSTLTIQRTQQEDSAVYLCASSFMGPLANTQYFGPGTRLTVL.

This chain joins TRBV29-1 and TRBJ2-3, with 8 bases aligning to TRBD1. CDR3 length: 14 amino acids. The junction had 5 bases not matched to a gene; V was cut back by 4 bases and J by 2 bases. Germline V lookup: CDR1 SQVTM, CDR2 ANQGSEA. The CDR3 nucleotides read TGCAGCGTTGCTGCAGGGGGCACCACAGATACGCAGTATTTT. Residues: CSVAAGGTTDTQYF.

The chain combines TRBV18 with TRBJ1-2; perhaps TRBD1 as D (5 bases). The V end lost 4 bases, the J end lost 8 bases, and 17 bases lay between the germline ends. Looked up from germline, CDR1 is KGHSH and CDR2 is LQKENI. The CDR3 is made up of 14 amino acids. Written as DNA, the CDR3 is TGTGCCAGCTCACGGCTCAGGGAAGCCCAGGGCTACACCTTC. Protein product: CASSRLREAQGYTF.

This chain joins TRBV4-3 and TRBJ1-2; perhaps TRBD1 as D (6 bases). The germline CDR1 and CDR2 sequences are LGHNA and YSLEER. V was shortened by 0 bases and J by 2 bases, with 7 bases between the two germline ends. The CDR3 length is 14 residues. The CDR3 region has the DNA TGCGCCAGCAGCCAAGATACAGGGAACTATGGCTACACCTTC. As protein: CASSQDTGNYGYTF.

The chain has TRBV5-6 and TRBJ2-3; maybe TRBD2 (5 bases). Germline V gene lookup returns CDR1 SGHDT and CDR2 YYEEEE. The CDR3 totals 15 residues. V was trimmed by 1 base and J by 1 base, leaving 10 bases between them. The chain's CDR3 is CASSLLSVGTDTQYF. DNA of the CDR3: TGTGCCAGCAGCTTGCTTAGCGTGGGCACAGATACGCAGTATTTT.

This clone occurred a few times. J is TRBJ2-5 and V is TRBV7-2; 10 bases line up with TRBD2. This CDR3 has 15 amino acids. The ends lost 3 bases at V and 4 bases at J; junction bases unmatched: 5. CDR1 is SGHTA, CDR2 FQGNSA, per germline. In DNA form, the CDR3 reads TGTGCCAGCAGCTTTAAGCGGGGGGGTGCAGAGACCCAGTACTTC. Amino acid sequence: CASSFKRGGAETQYF.

J is TRBJ1-2 and V is TRBV19; tentatively, D is TRBD1 (5 bases). Germline-derived CDR1 and CDR2 are LNHDA and SQIVND (reference sequence). CDR3 length: 13 amino acids. The V and J ends lost 8 bases and 3 bases respectively, with 13 bases between them. The CDR3 coding sequence is TGTGCCAGTGCCGGGGCGGAACACTATGGCTACACCTTC. This sequence encodes CASAGAEHYGYTF.

V and J are TRBV4-3 and TRBJ1-3; TRBD1 might be the D (5 bases). Germline CDR1 and CDR2: LGHNA and YSLEER. Trimming removed 1 base from V and 0 bases from J, with 13 bases in between. The CDR3 sequence is 17 residues long. This chain's CDR3 is CASSQVTGGGSGNTIYF. CDR3 DNA sequence: TGCGCCAGCAGCCAAGTCACGGGCGGGGGCTCTGGAAACACCATATATTTT.

The CDR3 sequence: CASIPSGRGAYNEQFF. CDR3 DNA: TGTGCCAGCATCCCTTCCGGGCGGGGGGCCTACAATGAGCAGTTCTTC. The chain couples TRBV28 to TRBJ2-1; 8 bases are a match to TRBD2. The CDR3 is made up of 16 amino acids. CDR1 and CDR2 from the germline V gene are MDHEN and SYDVKM. J gave up 2 bases and V 7 bases, and 10 bases lay outside the gene matches.

V is TRBV2 and J is TRBJ1-5; 7 positions agree with TRBD1. This CDR3 has 12 amino acids. From germline, CDR1 is SNHLY and CDR2 FYNNEI. J lost 4 bases, V lost 8 bases, and 2 bases had no gene match. The chain's CDR3 is CASGQANQPQHF. CDR3 DNA sequence: TGTGCCAGCGGACAGGCAAATCAGCCCCAGCATTTT.

The sample holds many counts of this clone. The chain combines TRBV7-9 with TRBJ2-7; D perhaps matches TRBD1 (5 bases). Deletions cut 2 bases from V and 3 bases from J, with 11 bases between. This CDR3 contains 14 residues. In germline, CDR1 is SEHNR, CDR2 FQNEAQ (reference sequence). The CDR3 nucleotides read TGTGCCAGCAGCTTACAGGGCTCTTACTACGAGCAGTACTTC. This translates into CASSLQGSYYEQYF.

The V call is TRBV7-8, the J call TRBJ2-1; 9 bases line up with TRBD1. V lost 8 bases and J lost 2; bases outside the gene matches: 10. Germline V gives CDR1 SGHVS, CDR2 FQNEAQ. CDR3 length: 16 amino acids. Here the CDR3 reads CASAEEGQGAYNEQFF. The CDR3 DNA follows: TGTGCCAGCGCCGAAGAGGGACAGGGTGCCTACAATGAGCAGTTCTTC. Supplemented by reference TRBV7-8 and TRBJ2-1, the full variable domain reads GAGVSQSPRYKVAKRGQDVALRCDPISGHVSLFWYQQALGQGPEFLTYFQNEAQLDKSGLPSDRFFAERPEGSVSTLKIQRTQQEDSAVYLCASAEEGQGAYNEQFFGPGTRLTVL.

V usage is TRBV18 and J usage is TRBJ1-5; 11 bases are shared with TRBD1. The length of the CDR3 is 15 residues. Germline CDR1 reads KGHSH; CDR2 reads LQKENI. Trimming at V came to 2 bases and at J to 6 bases, leaving 3 bases not matched to a gene. CDR3 protein: CASSPGTGGVQPQHF. CDR3 nucleotides: TGTGCCAGCTCACCAGGGACAGGGGGAGTTCAGCCCCAGCATTTT.

This clone occurred a few times. This sequence joins TRBV7-7 and TRBJ2-1; D unclear. The germline V gene has CDR1 SSHAT and CDR2 FNYEAQ (reference sequence). The CDR3 length is 13 residues. Trimming stripped 0 bases from V and 4 bases from J, with 4 bases between. CDR3 coding DNA: TGTGCCAGCAGCTTAGCACTATACAATGAGCAGTTCTTC. Translating gives CASSLALYNEQFF.

J is TRBJ2-1 and V is TRBV7-2; maybe TRBD2 (6 bases). With 0 bases removed from V and 0 bases from J, the gap between germline ends came to 12 bases. The germline gives CDR1 SGHTA, CDR2 FQGNSA. The CDR3 totals 17 residues. The CDR3 region is CASSLASTGDSYNEQFF. In DNA form, the CDR3 reads TGTGCCAGCAGCTTAGCGTCCACGGGGGACTCCTACAATGAGCAGTTCTTC.

The chain employs TRBV11-2 and TRBJ2-6, with D perhaps assigned TRBD1 or TRBD2 (5 bases each). Deletions cut 0 bases from V and 4 bases from J, with 19 bases between. CDR3 length equals 19 residues. CDR1 SGHAT and CDR2 FQNNGV come from the germline V gene. The CDR3 loop reads CASSLDRGQGFPGANVLTF. In nucleotides, the CDR3 is TGTGCCAGCAGCTTAGATCGCGGGCAGGGTTTTCCCGGGGCCAACGTCCTGACTTTC.